This passage covers 25 T cell receptor beta chains from one sample sequenced in a study of control samples from healthy donors and cancer patients. The data were produced by immunoSEQ multiplex PCR, yet TCRdb's version contains in-frame clones alone and is incomplete. In the table there are 100,000 to 150,000 clones, roughly nine tenths of which are singletons. The specimen sequenced was PBMCs. The receptors stem from a man in his fifties or sixties with head and neck cancer.

V gene TRBV6-5 combines with J gene TRBJ2-5; D gene unclear. The germline CDR1 and CDR2 sequences are MNHEY and SVGAGI. This CDR3 contains 12 residues. V gave up 5 bases and J gave up 5 bases, with 9 bases separating them. CDR3 protein: CASSLRLETQYF. CDR3 in DNA: TGTGCCAGCAGTCTTAGACTGGAGACCCAGTACTTC.

The chain links TRBV5-4 to TRBJ1-1; TRBD1 is a possible D gene (6 bases). CDR1 is SGHNT and CDR2 is YYREEE in the germline V gene (reference sequence). The CDR3 loop spans 14 amino acids. Between the trimmed V and J ends, which lost 3 bases and 1 base, there was a span of 10 bases. In nucleotides, the CDR3 is TGTGCCAGCAGCTCTGGACAGACGAACACTGAAGCTTTCTTT. This gives the protein CASSSGQTNTEAFF.

In this sample, this clone turned up once. The chain couples TRBV11-2 to TRBJ2-2; possibly TRBD1 for D (5 bases). V was cut by 6 bases and J by 2 bases, with 10 bases left in between. In germline, CDR1 is SGHAT, CDR2 FQNNGV. There are 14 residues in the CDR3. The CDR3 region is CASRRQPNTGELFF. The DNA of the CDR3 is TGTGCCAGCAGGCGACAGCCTAACACCGGGGAGCTGTTTTTT. The variable domain in full, completed from reference TRBV11-2 and TRBJ2-2, reads EAGVAQSPRYKIIEKRQSVAFWCNPISGHATLYWYQQILGQGPKLLIQFQNNGVVDDSQLPKDRFSAERLKGVDSTLKIQPAKLEDSAVYLCASRRQPNTGELFFGEGSRLTVL.

There are a few counts of this clone. The V and J genes are TRBV7-9 and TRBJ2-1, with 9 bases aligning to TRBD1. CDR3 length: 15 amino acids. Germline CDR1 SEHNR, CDR2 FQNEAQ (reference sequence). V lost 4 bases, J lost 7 bases, and 8 bases stayed unmatched. CDR3 bases: TGTGCCAGCAGCTCACAGGGGGCCAAGGGGAATGAGCAGTTCTTC. Protein product: CASSSQGAKGNEQFF.

The chain carries TRBV7-9 and TRBJ2-4, with D hard to call. Trimming left V 2 bases short and J 1 base short, with 18 bases between. The CDR3 is 18 amino acids. Germline V CDR1 and CDR2: SEHNR, FQNEAQ (reference sequence). The CDR3: CASSLLSATTLAKNIQYF. Written as DNA, the CDR3 is TGTGCCAGCAGCTTACTGTCGGCAACTACCCTGGCCAAAAACATTCAGTACTTC. The variable domain in full, with the rest retrieved from reference TRBV7-9 and TRBJ2-4, is DTGVSQNPRHKITKRGQNVTFRCDPISEHNRLYWYRQTLGQGPEFLTYFQNEAQLEKSRLLSDRFSAERPKGSFSTLEIQRTEQGDSAMYLCASSLLSATTLAKNIQYFGAGTRLSVL.

This clone was found once. Compared with germline, one end of the junction differs, possibly owing to a read error. The chain couples TRBV18 to TRBJ1-5; TRBD1 is a possible D gene (5 bases). Per germline, CDR1 KGHSH and CDR2 LQKENI. CDR3 size: 15 residues. The CDR3 here is CASSPPGTQGRPQHF. In DNA form, the CDR3 reads TGTGCCAGCTCCCCACCCGGGACCCAGGGTCGGCCCCAGCATTTT.

The V and J genes are TRBV19 and TRBJ2-5; 9 positions agree with TRBD1. V trimming: 3 bases; J trimming: 5 bases; junction bases outside the gene matches: 4. This CDR3 region has 14 residues. Germline values: CDR1 LNHDA, CDR2 SQIVND (reference sequence). The CDR3 loop is CASSMGQGRETQYF. The CDR3 nucleotides read TGTGCCAGTAGTATGGGACAGGGTCGTGAGACCCAGTACTTC.

The J gene is TRBJ2-2, the V gene TRBV9, with 7 nucleotides matching TRBD2. The V gene end was trimmed by 4 bases and the J gene end by 2 bases; junction bases not matched to a gene: 5. Looked up from germline, CDR1 is SGDLS and CDR2 is YYNGEE. CDR3 length: 15 amino acids. CDR3: CASSPGGSNTGELFF. CDR3 nucleotides: TGTGCCAGCAGCCCCGGGGGGAGTAACACCGGGGAGCTGTTTTTT.

The CDR3: CASSYSSNSYEQYF. CDR3 DNA sequence: TGTGCCAGCAGTTACTCGTCAAACAGTTACGAGCAGTACTTC. The rearrangement joins TRBV6-6 to TRBJ2-7; no clear D gene. CDR1 is MNHNY, CDR2 SVGAGI, per germline (reference sequence). The germline V and J ends were trimmed by 0 bases and 4 bases, with 10 bases remaining between them. The CDR3 covers 14 residues.

The chain employs TRBV3-1 (or the pseudogene TRBV3-2) and TRBJ2-1; TRBD2 agrees at 8 bases. Looked up from germline, CDR1 is LGHDT and CDR2 is YNNKEL (reference sequence). The CDR3 consists of 16 residues. V lost 3 bases, J lost 0 bases, and 4 bases stayed unmatched. CDR3 nucleotide sequence: TGTGCCAGCAGCCATGACGGGGGGGGCTCCTACAATGAGCAGTTCTTC. It codes for CASSHDGGGSYNEQFF.

CDR3 nucleotides: TGTGCCAGCAGCTTAGATGGGTACCAAGAGACCCAGTACTTC. Residues: CASSLDGYQETQYF. V usage is TRBV7-9 and J usage is TRBJ2-5, with D uncertain. Germline CDR1 SEHNR, CDR2 FQNEAQ (reference sequence). The germline V and J ends were trimmed by 1 base and 0 bases, with 6 bases remaining between them. The CDR3 runs 14 residues.

The chain couples TRBV4-1 to TRBJ1-4; D uncertain. CDR1 is MGHRA and CDR2 is YSYEKL in the germline V gene. The CDR3 is 14 residues long. V was clipped by 1 base and J by 8 bases, with 11 bases between them. DNA of the CDR3: TGCGCCAGCAGCCAAGTTGGGGTGGGGGAAAAACTGTTTTTT. Protein: CASSQVGVGEKLFF.

The rearrangement joins TRBV18 to TRBJ2-7, with TRBD1 identical over 10 bases. This CDR3 comprises 15 residues. The germline V gene has CDR1 KGHSH and CDR2 LQKENI. The J segment lost 7 bases and the V segment lost 6 bases, leaving 12 bases of the junction unmatched. CDR3 sequence (DNA): TGTGCCAGCTCCCGACCGGGACAGGGGACGTGGGAGCAGTACTTC. Translated: CASSRPGQGTWEQYF.

A word on this clone: Other DNA sequences of this sample code for an identical CDR3. The genes are TRBV27 and TRBJ1-1, with D unresolved. The germline V and J ends were trimmed by 3 bases and 4 bases, with 9 bases remaining between them. Germline lookup yields CDR1 MNHEY and CDR2 SMNVEV (reference sequence). The CDR3 extends over 13 amino acids. The CDR3 spells CASSFGGGTEAFF. The CDR3 DNA sequence: TGTGCCAGCAGTTTCGGTGGAGGCACTGAAGCTTTCTTT.

J is TRBJ2-3 and V is TRBV2, with 7 bases aligning to TRBD1. CDR3 length: 14 residues. Germline assignment: CDR1 SNHLY and CDR2 FYNNEI. The junction had 7 bases not matched to a gene; V was cut back by 4 bases and J by 6 bases. The CDR3 sequence: CASSAGQSADTQYF. CDR3 nucleotides: TGTGCCAGCAGTGCGGGACAGTCTGCCGATACGCAGTATTTT.

V is TRBV9 and J is TRBJ1-3; no clear D gene. The germline gives CDR1 SGDLS, CDR2 YYNGEE. Between the trimmed V and J ends, which lost 0 bases and 4 bases, there was a span of 8 bases. This CDR3 is built from 14 residues. In DNA, the CDR3 is TGTGCCAGCAGCGTAGGGTTAACAGGAAACACCATATATTTT. Translation: CASSVGLTGNTIYF.

The CDR3 is CASSTFRGNTEAFF. The CDR3 DNA reads as TGTGCCAGCAGCACGTTTCGGGGCAACACTGAAGCTTTCTTT. This chain links TRBV21-1 with TRBJ1-1. TRBV21-1 is listed as a pseudogene. The CDR3 has 14 amino acids.

The J gene is TRBJ1-2, the V gene TRBV2; D not certain. The length of the CDR3 is 12 residues. In germline, CDR1 is SNHLY, CDR2 FYNNEI. The V end was cut by 6 bases, the J end by 9 bases, with 14 bases between. CDR3 bases: TGTGCCAGCAGCAGTAGGACCTTCAGCTACACCTTC. Protein sequence: CASSSRTFSYTF.

The V call is TRBV5-1, the J call TRBJ2-1; maybe TRBD2 (5 bases). V dropped 2 bases and J dropped 8 bases, with 17 bases sitting between them. Germline lookup yields CDR1 SGHRS and CDR2 YFSETQ. The CDR3 runs to 15 residues. The CDR3 DNA reads TGCGCCAGCAGCTTCTTCAGCCGGAAGGACTATGAGCAGTTCTTC. Translated, it gives CASSFFSRKDYEQFF. The whole variable domain, filled in from reference TRBV5-1 and TRBJ2-1, reads KAGVTQTPRYLIKTRGQQVTLSCSPISGHRSVSWYQQTPGQGLQFLFEYFSETQRNKGNFPGRFSGRQFSNSRSEMNVSTLELGDSALYLCASSFFSRKDYEQFFGPGTRLTVL.

This chain connects TRBV11-3 to TRBJ2-2; D gene uncertain. Germline-derived CDR1 and CDR2 are SGHNT and YENEEA. V dropped 3 bases and J dropped 5 bases, with 4 bases sitting between them. CDR3 size: 12 residues. CDR3 sequence reads: CASSFSTGELFF. In nucleotides, the CDR3 is TGTGCCAGCAGCTTTTCGACCGGGGAGCTGTTTTTT.

The chain combines TRBV5-4 with TRBJ2-7; TRBD1 agrees at 9 bases. Germline V gives CDR1 SGHNT, CDR2 YYREEE (reference sequence). V was clipped by 3 bases and J by 5 bases; unmatched bases: 9. This CDR3 comprises 15 residues. CDR3 DNA sequence: TGTGCCAGCAGCTACCGACAGGGGGAAACGAACGAGCAGTACTTC. This sequence encodes CASSYRQGETNEQYF.

The V call is TRBV6-5, the J call TRBJ2-6; D is ambiguous. CDR1 is MNHEY and CDR2 is SVGAGI in the germline V gene. CDR3 length: 13 residues. With 9 bases removed from V and 0 bases from J, the gap between germline ends came to 6 bases. The CDR3 nucleotides are TGTGCCAGTGCAAGCTCTGGGGCCAACGTCCTGACTTTC. Protein: CASASSGANVLTF.

This rearrangement joins TRBV28 to TRBJ1-1; 10 positions agree with TRBD1. The CDR3 covers 15 residues. The J segment lost 8 bases and the V segment lost 4 bases, leaving 10 bases of the junction unmatched. The germline V gene has CDR1 MDHEN and CDR2 SYDVKM. For the CDR3, the DNA is TGTGCCAGCAGTTGGGCCGGGACAGGGGCGTACGAAGCTTTCTTT. Translation gives CASSWAGTGAYEAFF.

The V and J genes are TRBV24-1 and TRBJ2-7; TRBD1 matches 9 bases. J lost 4 bases, V lost 0 bases, and 6 bases had no gene match. The germline V gene encodes CDR1 KGHDR and CDR2 SFDVKD. This CDR3 is built from 16 residues. The CDR3 nucleotides read TGTGCCACCAGTGATTTGCAACAGGGGGCCTTATACGAGCAGTACTTC. The encoded protein is CATSDLQQGALYEQYF.

The chain employs TRBV12-5 and TRBJ2-3; D not certain. V was trimmed by 1 base and J by 0 bases, leaving 8 bases between them. The CDR3 contains 15 residues. Germline CDR1 and CDR2: LGHNT and FRNRAP. The chain's CDR3 is CASGLGITSTDTQYF. As DNA, the CDR3 is TGTGCTAGTGGTTTGGGGATAACTAGCACAGATACGCAGTATTTT.